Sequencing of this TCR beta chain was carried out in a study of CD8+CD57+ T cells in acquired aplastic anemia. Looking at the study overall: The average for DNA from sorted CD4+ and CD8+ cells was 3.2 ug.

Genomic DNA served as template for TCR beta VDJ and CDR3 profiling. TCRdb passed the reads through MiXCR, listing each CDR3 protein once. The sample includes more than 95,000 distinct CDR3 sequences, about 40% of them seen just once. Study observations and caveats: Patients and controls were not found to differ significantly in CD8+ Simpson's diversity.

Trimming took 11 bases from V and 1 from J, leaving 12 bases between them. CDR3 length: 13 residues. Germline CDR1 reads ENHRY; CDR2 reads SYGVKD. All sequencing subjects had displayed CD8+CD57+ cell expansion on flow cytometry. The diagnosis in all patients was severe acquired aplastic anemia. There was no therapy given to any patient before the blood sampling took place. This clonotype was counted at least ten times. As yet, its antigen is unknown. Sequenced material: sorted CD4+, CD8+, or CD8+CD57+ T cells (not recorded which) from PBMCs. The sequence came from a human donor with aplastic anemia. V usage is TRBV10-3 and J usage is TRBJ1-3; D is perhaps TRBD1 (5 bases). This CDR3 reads CAVNGGSGNTIYF. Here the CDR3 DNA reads TGTGCCGTCAATGGGGGGTCTGGAAACACCATATATTTT.